This TCR beta chain was observed in a study of T cell repertoires in cytomegalovirus infection. Study-level background: Public TCR beta signatures marked donors with CMV infection and the matching HLA.

General study results and limits: Summed public TCR beta family frequency identified CMV carriers bearing the relevant HLA. Clonotype analysis showed dominance of the ex vivo response by HLA-C-restricted CMV-specific TCR beta clonotypes.

Trimming took off 3 bases at V and 4 bases at J, with 10 bases between the two ends. The CDR3 has 14 amino acids. Per germline, CDR1 MNHEY and CDR2 SVGAGI. TCRdb processed the reads anew with MiXCR; each CDR3 protein has one entry. The data show roughly 920,000 distinct CDR3 sequences, under 40% seen once. Comments on this clonotype: Antigen: not known.

The source is a human donor in good health (CMV status not recorded). Some clones in this sample may be carry-over from other donors' samples. The sample was cultured CD8+ T cells from PBMCs, taken from culture after CMV antigen stimulation. The V call is TRBV6-5, the J call TRBJ1-5, with a possible D match to TRBD1 (5 bases). In DNA form, the CDR3 reads TGTGCCAGCAGTTATGGGGGAAATAATCAGCCCCAGCATTTT. Translation: CASSYGGNNQPQHF.